The 11 T cell receptor beta chains listed next were all sequenced from one sample in a study of blood T cell repertoires in COVID-19. Generated by immunoSEQ multiplex PCR, the TCRdb table keeps only in-frame clones and is missing some. The sample contains around 110,000 clones, roughly 79% of which appear only once. The sequenced sample consisted of peripheral blood. The receptor set was obtained from an older man with active or convalescent COVID-19.

This rearrangement joins TRBV4-1 to TRBJ1-5; D gene uncertain. Germline CDR1 is MGHRA and CDR2 is YSYEKL. This CDR3 has 19 amino acids. The V and J ends lost 0 bases and 0 bases respectively, with 18 bases between them. CDR3 residues: CASSQDPSVLGFSNQPQHF. CDR3 nucleotide sequence: TGCGCCAGCAGCCAAGACCCCAGCGTACTGGGTTTTAGCAATCAGCCCCAGCATTTT.

V usage is TRBV28 and J usage is TRBJ2-7, with 10 bases fitting TRBD2. The V and J ends lost 5 bases and 2 bases, in that order; junction bases with no gene match: 6. This CDR3 contains 15 residues. The germline V gene encodes CDR1 MDHEN and CDR2 SYDVKM. This CDR3 is CASSPPSGRAYEQYF. The CDR3 region has the DNA TGTGCCAGCAGTCCGCCAAGCGGGAGGGCCTACGAGCAGTACTTC.

The chain carries TRBV2 and TRBJ2-5, with 10 bases fitting TRBD2. V was pared by 4 bases and J by 7 bases, with 6 bases of the junction left unmatched. The CDR3 runs 14 residues. Germline V lookup: CDR1 SNHLY, CDR2 FYNNEI. This CDR3 is CASSGLAGAGTQYF. CDR3 nucleotides: TGTGCCAGCAGTGGTCTAGCGGGGGCGGGGACCCAGTACTTC.

This clone is labeled as medium-sized. V is TRBV7-3 and J is TRBJ2-1; 9 nucleotides agree with TRBD2. The CDR3 spans 17 residues. After removal of 4 bases from V and 0 bases from J, the junction contained 7 bases not matched to a gene. Germline V gives CDR1 SGHTA, CDR2 FQGTGA. CDR3 amino acids: CASSSGSGGSSYNEQFF. CDR3 bases: TGTGCCAGCAGCTCCGGCAGCGGGGGGAGCTCCTACAATGAGCAGTTCTTC.

V usage is TRBV28 and J usage is TRBJ2-5; maybe TRBD2 (5 bases). The CDR3 loop spans 16 amino acids. Germline assignment: CDR1 MDHEN and CDR2 SYDVKM. V was trimmed by 2 bases and J by 6 bases, leaving 19 bases between them. The CDR3 DNA follows: TGTGCCAGCAGTTTAAATTCTCCCGAGGGTGGAAAGACCCAGTACTTC. Translated: CASSLNSPEGGKTQYF.

DNA for the CDR3: TGTGCCAGCACAAGTTTTAGGGGGGGAGAGACCCAGTACTTC. It encodes CASTSFRGGETQYF. The chain combines TRBV5-5 with TRBJ2-5; possible D gene TRBD2, 7 bases. CDR3 size: 14 residues. Germline values: CDR1 SGHKS, CDR2 YYEKEE (reference sequence). V lost 6 bases and J lost 4, with 16 bases in between. The entire variable domain, with the rest obtained from reference TRBV5-5 and TRBJ2-5, is as follows: DAGVTQSPTHLIKTRGQQVTLRCSPISGHKSVSWYQQVLGQGPQFIFQYYEKEERGRGNFPDRFSARQFPNYSSELNVNALLLGDSALYLCASTSFRGGETQYFGPGTRLLVL.

The chain uses TRBV29-1 and TRBJ1-4; a weak D match, TRBD1 (5 bases). The CDR3 has 18 amino acids. V lost 7 bases and J lost 0, with 24 bases in between. CDR1 is SQVTM, CDR2 ANQGSEA, per germline. CDR3 sequence: CSALHPGEGGATNEKLFF. DNA for the CDR3: TGCAGCGCCCTCCACCCCGGGGAGGGAGGGGCAACTAATGAAAAACTGTTTTTT. Supplemented by reference TRBV29-1 and TRBJ1-4, the full variable domain reads SAVISQKPSRDICQRGTSLTIQCQVDSQVTMMFWYRQQPGQSLTLIATANQGSEATYESGFVIDKFPISRPNLTFSTLTVSNMSPEDSSIYLCSALHPGEGGATNEKLFFGSGTQLSVL.

The V and J genes are TRBV7-7 and TRBJ2-1, with 10 bases fitting TRBD2. The germline CDR1 and CDR2 sequences are SSHAT and FNYEAQ (reference sequence). V lost 5 bases and J lost 8; bases outside the gene matches: 9. The CDR3 extends over 15 amino acids. The CDR3 loop is CASSLGASGRDEQFF. DNA for the CDR3: TGTGCCAGCAGCCTAGGGGCTAGCGGGAGAGATGAGCAGTTCTTC.

The chain employs TRBV3-1 (or the pseudogene TRBV3-2) and TRBJ1-6, with D unclear. V was pared by 4 bases and J by 0 bases, with 10 bases between. The CDR3 loop spans 16 amino acids. Germline-derived CDR1 and CDR2 are LGHDT and YNNKEL (reference sequence). The CDR3 loop reads CASSPTTSSYNSPLHF. The CDR3 DNA reads TGTGCCAGCAGCCCGACAACAAGCTCCTATAATTCACCCCTCCACTTT.

The chain has TRBV3-1 (or the pseudogene TRBV3-2) and TRBJ2-5, with 9 nucleotides matching TRBD2. CDR3 length: 14 amino acids. The V and J ends lost 6 bases and 5 bases, in that order; junction bases with no gene match: 7. The V gene's germline CDR1 is LGHDT and CDR2 YNNKEL (reference sequence). CDR3 in DNA: TGTGCCAGCAGTCCTAGCGGGATGTCTGAGACCCAGTACTTC. Protein product: CASSPSGMSETQYF.

The chain recombines TRBV2 with TRBJ2-7; 12 positions agree with TRBD1. The germline V gene encodes CDR1 SNHLY and CDR2 FYNNEI. There are 14 residues in the CDR3. V was pared by 6 bases and J by 4 bases, with 4 bases of the junction left unmatched. The DNA for the CDR3 is TGTGCCAGCAGGCGGGACAGGGGGCCATACGAGCAGTACTTC. Translation gives CASRRDRGPYEQYF.